Following are 25 T cell receptor beta chains from one sample sequenced in a study of CD8+CD57+ T cells in acquired aplastic anemia. According to the study, genomic DNA was the template for TCR beta VDJ and CDR3 profiling. TCRdb recomputed calls from the reads with MiXCR, one row per CDR3 protein. The repertoire holds about 210,000 distinct CDR3 sequences, with 61% as singletons. The sequenced material came from sorted CD4+, CD8+, or CD8+CD57+ T cells (not recorded which) from PBMCs. The receptors come from a human donor in good health.

The chain is built from TRBV2 and TRBJ2-1, with 10 bases that match TRBD1. This CDR3 is built from 15 residues. Germline V CDR1 and CDR2: SNHLY, FYNNEI. The J segment lost 6 bases and the V segment lost 8 bases, leaving 10 bases of the junction unmatched. The CDR3 DNA is TGTGCCAGCTCCCTCGGGACAGGGGTTCCCAATGAGCAGTTCTTC. This codes for CASSLGTGVPNEQFF. Supplemented by reference TRBV2 and TRBJ2-1, the full variable domain reads EPEVTQTPSHQVTQMGQEVILRCVPISNHLYFYWYRQILGQKVEFLVSFYNNEISEKSEIFDDQFSVERPDGSNFTLKIRSTKLEDSAMYFCASSLGTGVPNEQFFGPGTRLTVL.

The chain uses TRBV2 and TRBJ2-5; the D gene is possibly TRBD2 (6 bases). V dropped 8 bases and J dropped 1 base, with 8 bases sitting between them. CDR3 length equals 12 residues. Germline V gene lookup returns CDR1 SNHLY and CDR2 FYNNEI. CDR3 sequence reads: CASRRGQETQYF. The DNA of the CDR3 is TGTGCCAGCCGGCGGGGCCAAGAGACCCAGTACTTC.

The V and J genes are TRBV5-1 and TRBJ1-1, with D possibly TRBD1 on 6 matching bases. V lost 0 bases and J 0 bases, leaving 15 bases between the germline ends. CDR1 SGHRS and CDR2 YFSETQ come from the germline V gene. The length of the CDR3 is 17 residues. The CDR3 bases are TGCGCCAGCAGCTTGGCGCCGACAGGAGATCTGAACACTGAAGCTTTCTTT. Its translation is CASSLAPTGDLNTEAFF.

The genes are TRBV29-1 and TRBJ2-5; 9 nucleotides agree with TRBD2. V dropped 1 base and J dropped 5; count of bases not matched to a gene: 11. The CDR3 extends over 16 amino acids. Germline V gene data show CDR1 as SQVTM and CDR2 as ANQGSEA. CDR3 residues: CSVEGARGRAGETQYF. Here the CDR3 DNA reads TGCAGCGTTGAAGGGGCTCGCGGGAGGGCCGGGGAGACCCAGTACTTC.

This clonotype has a single count. The V gene is TRBV20-1, the J gene TRBJ1-2; D uncertain. Looked up from germline, CDR1 is DFQATT and CDR2 is SNEGSKA (reference sequence). V lost 0 bases to trimming and J lost 8 bases, with 10 bases between them. The CDR3 covers 12 residues. The CDR3 region is CSARDPPVGYTF. The CDR3 nucleotides read TGCAGTGCTAGAGATCCCCCGGTGGGCTACACCTTC.

The J gene is TRBJ1-2, the V gene TRBV19; D uncertain. Germline V gives CDR1 LNHDA, CDR2 SQIVND (reference sequence). Trimming took 7 bases from V and 4 from J, leaving 10 bases between them. The CDR3 runs 12 residues. The CDR3: CASTRGPYGYTF. Here the CDR3 DNA reads TGTGCCAGTACCCGAGGGCCCTATGGCTACACCTTC.

V is TRBV7-9 and J is TRBJ1-3; D may be TRBD1 (6 bases). The V end was cut by 0 bases, the J end by 2 bases, with 11 bases between. The CDR3 covers 16 residues. CDR1 and CDR2 (germline): SEHNR, FQNEAQ (reference sequence). The CDR3 reads CASSLAAGQPGNTIYF. The CDR3 coding sequence is TGTGCCAGCAGCTTAGCGGCCGGACAGCCTGGAAACACCATATATTTT. The complete variable domain, with remaining parts taken from reference TRBV7-9 and TRBJ1-3, reads DTGVSQNPRHKITKRGQNVTFRCDPISEHNRLYWYRQTLGQGPEFLTYFQNEAQLEKSRLLSDRFSAERPKGSFSTLEIQRTEQGDSAMYLCASSLAAGQPGNTIYFGEGSWLTVV.

The chain joins TRBV9 to TRBJ2-3; D might be TRBD1 (5 bases). The CDR3 length is 15 residues. CDR1 is SGDLS, CDR2 YYNGEE, per germline. V was pared by 3 bases and J by 11 bases, with 22 bases between. The DNA for the CDR3 is TGTGCCAGCAGCGGTCAGGGTCGTGGGTACAATGAGCAGTATTTT. It specifies CASSGQGRGYNEQYF.

V usage is TRBV7-6 and J usage is TRBJ2-6; unclear D gene. Germline lookup yields CDR1 SGHVS and CDR2 FNYEAQ. The V gene lost 5 bases and the J gene lost 4 bases, with 9 bases spanning the gap. The CDR3 has 14 residues. In DNA, the CDR3 is TGTGCCAGCAGCGTAACAAGGGGGGCCAACGTCCTGACTTTC. Translation gives CASSVTRGANVLTF.

Of note for this clonotype: One end of the junction fails to match germline, which may point to a read error. The V call is TRBV7-7, the J call TRBJ2-3, with D possibly matching TRBD2 (6 bases). The CDR3 loop spans 13 amino acids. CDR1 and CDR2 from the germline V gene are SSHAT and FNYEAQ (reference sequence). The CDR3 spells CASSLGEDGEQLF. The DNA of the CDR3 is TGTGCTAGCAGCTTGGGGGAGGACGGTGAGCAGTTGTTC. The whole variable domain, remainder taken from reference TRBV7-7 and TRBJ2-3, is GAGVSQSPRYKVTKRGQDVTLRCDPISSHATLYWYQQALGQGPEFLTYFNYEAQPDKSGLPSDRFSAERPEGSISTLTIQRTEQRDSAMYRCASSLGEDGEQLFGPGTRLTVL.

The chain recombines TRBV19 with TRBJ1-1, with D perhaps matching TRBD1 (5 bases). Deletions cut 5 bases from V and 1 base from J, with 8 bases between. The CDR3 length is 13 residues. Germline values: CDR1 LNHDA, CDR2 SQIVND (reference sequence). CDR3 coding DNA: TGTGCCAGTAGTGACAGAGCGAACACTGAAGCTTTCTTT. Residues: CASSDRANTEAFF.

This clonotype came up many times. This chain links TRBV4-1 with TRBJ2-2; D possibly matches TRBD1 or TRBD2 (5 bases each). The CDR3 contains 15 residues. Germline lookup yields CDR1 MGHRA and CDR2 YSYEKL. The germline V and J ends were trimmed by 3 bases and 6 bases, with 14 bases remaining between them. DNA of the CDR3: TGCGCCAGCAGCCAGGTTACCCGAGGGGCCGGGGAGCTGTTTTTT. Amino acid sequence: CASSQVTRGAGELFF.

The rearrangement links TRBV20-1 to TRBJ2-7, with D perhaps matching TRBD1 or TRBD2 (6 bases each). Trimming took 6 bases from V and 4 from J, leaving 25 bases between them. The CDR3 is made up of 16 amino acids. Per the germline V gene, CDR1 is DFQATT and CDR2 is SNEGSKA (reference sequence). CDR3 in DNA: TGCAGTGCGGGGGACGGAGGGACATATTTAACGTACGAGCAGTACTTC. Its translation: CSAGDGGTYLTYEQYF.

The gene calls are TRBV20-1 and TRBJ2-1; tentatively, D is TRBD1 (6 bases). Germline CDR1 is DFQATT and CDR2 is SNEGSKA (reference sequence). This CDR3 region has 16 residues. Trimming shortened V by 3 bases and J by 4 bases, and 19 bases separated the two germline ends. The CDR3 region has the DNA TGCAGTGCTAGGTCCCCCGGACAGCAAGCTTACAATGAGCAGTTCTTC. It translates to CSARSPGQQAYNEQFF.

This clonotype was seen ten or more times. This chain links TRBV6-6 with TRBJ2-6; 7 nucleotides align to TRBD1. The CDR3 sequence is 16 residues long. After removal of 6 bases from V and 0 bases from J, the junction contained 5 bases not matched to a gene. Germline assignment: CDR1 MNHNY and CDR2 SVGAGI (reference sequence). In nucleotides, the CDR3 is TGTGCCAGCAGCCTGGGACAGTTCTCTGGGGCCAACGTCCTGACTTTC. Translated: CASSLGQFSGANVLTF.

On this clonotype: It may be a read error: a sequence one base away is much more abundant. The CDR3, as DNA: TGTGCCAGCTCACCATCAGGGGGCGATGGCTTCACCTTC. It encodes CASSPSGGDGFTF. The chain joins TRBV18 to TRBJ1-2; 8 bases align to TRBD1. The CDR3 runs 13 residues. The germline V gene encodes CDR1 KGHSH and CDR2 LQKENI.

V is TRBV2 and J is TRBJ1-2; 7 bases line up with TRBD1. The germline gives CDR1 SNHLY, CDR2 FYNNEI. J lost 4 bases, V lost 5 bases, and 7 bases had no gene match. The CDR3 has 14 amino acids. Here the CDR3 reads CASSKTGDGYGYTF. In DNA form, the CDR3 reads TGTGCCAGCAGTAAAACAGGGGATGGCTATGGCTACACCTTC.

Notes on this clonotype: A much larger clone differs by one base, so this may be a read error. The chain couples TRBV27 to TRBJ2-1; no clear D gene. This CDR3 is 14 amino acids long. Germline-derived CDR1 and CDR2 are MNHEY and SMNVEV (reference sequence). In DNA form, the CDR3 reads TGTGCCAGCAGTTTAGGTCCAGAGTACAATGAGCAGTCCTTC. Its translation is CASSLGPEYNEQSF.

The chain combines TRBV2 with TRBJ1-4; 7 bases agree with TRBD1. Germline trimming cut 7 bases from V and 4 bases from J; bases unmatched to any gene: 6. Germline assignment: CDR1 SNHLY and CDR2 FYNNEI. The CDR3 sequence is 14 residues long. The CDR3 DNA reads as TGTGCCAGCAACAACAGGGGCCGTAATGAAAAACTGTTTTTT. As protein: CASNNRGRNEKLFF.

The J gene is TRBJ1-2, the V gene TRBV2; D gene uncertain. V lost 4 bases and J lost 6, with 6 bases in between. The CDR3 totals 11 residues. CDR1 SNHLY and CDR2 FYNNEI come from the germline V gene. The DNA of the CDR3 is TGTGCCAGCAGTGTATTCGATGGCTACACCTTC. Translated, it gives CASSVFDGYTF.

This chain connects TRBV2 to TRBJ2-5; 8 nucleotides agree with TRBD2. The germline V gene has CDR1 SNHLY and CDR2 FYNNEI. There are 14 residues in the CDR3. V lost 6 bases to trimming and J lost 11 bases; unmatched junction nucleotides: 14. The CDR3 DNA reads TGTGCCAGCAGCCAAGGCGGGGGGTTGGGGGAGCAGTACTTC. Translation: CASSQGGGLGEQYF.

V is TRBV20-1 and J is TRBJ2-7; D ambiguous. V was pared by 6 bases and J by 6 bases, with 12 bases between. Per the germline V gene, CDR1 is DFQATT and CDR2 is SNEGSKA (reference sequence). The CDR3 sequence is 11 residues long. In nucleotides, the CDR3 is TGCAGTGCACCCGCCCCGGGCGAGCAGTACTTC. This encodes CSAPAPGEQYF.

This chain connects TRBV19 to TRBJ1-2; tentatively, D is TRBD1 (6 bases). The germline gives CDR1 LNHDA, CDR2 SQIVND (reference sequence). CDR3 size: 15 residues. V lost 5 bases to trimming and J lost 4 bases, with 17 bases between them. The CDR3 reads CASSPRGDRFYGYTF. Written as DNA, the CDR3 is TGTGCCAGTAGTCCCCGAGGCGACAGGTTCTATGGCTACACCTTC.

A word on this clonotype: A single base separates this from a much larger clone, so it may be a read error. The rearrangement uses TRBV12-3 or TRBV12-4 and TRBJ2-7, with 11 nucleotides matching TRBD2. The CDR3 covers 16 residues. Trimming cost V 6 bases and J 5 bases; bases outside gene matches: 12. The CDR3 reads CASSITLAGGPHEQYF. CDR3 nucleotide sequence: TGTGCCAGCAGCATTACTCTAGCGGGGGGCCCCCACGAGCAGTACTTC.

The V and J genes are TRBV12-3 or TRBV12-4 and TRBJ2-2, with D possibly being TRBD2 (5 bases). V was clipped by 5 bases and J by 6 bases, with 7 bases between them. The CDR3 has 12 amino acids. CDR3 protein: CASSPAAGELFF. CDR3 nucleotide sequence: TGTGCCAGCAGTCCAGCGGCCGGGGAGCTGTTTTTT.